Listed below are T cell receptor beta chains from one sample, sequenced in a study of blood T cell repertoires in COVID-19. The assay was immunoSEQ multiplex PCR, and TCRdb's table has in-frame clones only and misses some. The sample carries about 400,000 clones, around nine tenths recorded once. The sequenced sample was peripheral blood. The receptors stem from a human donor in a cohort sampled during active COVID-19. The CDR3 runs from the conserved cysteine through the conserved F or W. D genes are given only for firm matches. Rows may omit the clone size; those that give it use once, few, many or a size class.

D gene	V gene	clone size	J gene	CDR3 DNA	CDR3 protein
.	TRBV7-9	few	TRBJ2-7	TGTGCCAGCAGTGTCGACAGGATGTTCGCCGAGCAGTACTTC	CASSVDRMFAEQYF
.	TRBV28	.	TRBJ1-3	TGTGCCTCAAAGACATCGAGCTCTGGAAACACCATATATTTT	CASKTSSSGNTIYF
.	TRBV4-1	.	TRBJ1-4	TGCGCCAGCAGCCAAGGGCAGGGGACTAATGAAAAACTGTTTTTT	CASSQGQGTNEKLFF
TRBD2	TRBV3-1/TRBV3-2	.	TRBJ2-5	TGTGCCAGCAGCCAAGGACTAGCGGGAGGTAAAGAGACCCAGTACTTC	CASSQGLAGGKETQYF
TRBD1	TRBV10-2	few	TRBJ2-7	TGCGCCAGCACAAGGGGGCCCACTGATTACGAGCAGTACTTC	CASTRGPTDYEQYF
.	TRBV11-2	once	TRBJ1-1	TGTGCCAGCAGCTTACAGTTGATGGACACTGAAGCTTTCTTT	CASSLQLMDTEAFF
TRBD1	TRBV11-2	.	TRBJ2-7	TGTGCCAGCAGTCTAAAGGTGGACAGGGGGCAGATCGAGCAGTACTTC	CASSLKVDRGQIEQYF
.	TRBV3-1/TRBV3-2	.	TRBJ2-3	TGTGCCAGCAGCTCTCCGGGAAGCACAGATACGCAGTATTTT	CASSSPGSTDTQYF
.	TRBV7-2	.	TRBJ1-1	TGTGCCAGCAGCTTGGGGGGAGGGGCCTGGAGGACTGAAGCTTTCTTT	CASSLGGGAWRTEAFF
TRBD1	TRBV19	.	TRBJ2-2	TGTGCCAGTAGACCCGGACAGGGCACAAAGTACACCGGGGAGCTGTTTTTT	CASRPGQGTKYTGELFF
.	TRBV6-5	.	TRBJ2-2	TGTGCCACCTCTAAAACAGGGTCGGGGACCGGGGAGCTGTTTTTT	CATSKTGSGTGELFF
TRBD1	TRBV18	.	TRBJ2-5	TGTGCCAGCTCACCGGACGCCGGGACAGAAGAGACCCAGTACTTC	CASSPDAGTEETQYF
.	TRBV30	.	TRBJ2-2	TGTGCCTGGAGTCGGGGGGCCGCACCGAACACCGGGGAGCTGTTTTTT	CAWSRGAAPNTGELFF
TRBD1	TRBV3-1/TRBV3-2	.	TRBJ1-6	TGTGCCAGCAGTCGTACCGGGACAGGCGTTTCACCCCTCCACTTT	CASSRTGTGVSPLHF
.	TRBV4-1	many	TRBJ1-5	TGCGCCAGCAGCCAAGATTCTTGGGTCAGCGTTGAGCCCCAGCATTTT	CASSQDSWVSVEPQHF
TRBD1	TRBV6-5	.	TRBJ1-2	TGTGCCAGCAGCCTTGATCCAGGACAGGGTGTAAGCTACACCTTC	CASSLDPGQGVSYTF
.	TRBV19	.	TRBJ1-1	TGTGCCAGTAGTACCGGGAAGAACACTGAAGCTTTCTTT	CASSTGKNTEAFF
.	TRBV30	.	TRBJ2-7	TGTGCCTGGGCCGGACTACCCTACGAGCAGTACTTC	CAWAGLPYEQYF
TRBD1	TRBV2	.	TRBJ1-2	TGTGCCAGCAGTGCCCTCACAGGACAGGGCGGGACTAACTATGGCTACACCTTC	CASSALTGQGGTNYGYTF
.	TRBV2	.	TRBJ1-5	TGTGCCAGAAAGGGGCCCCGGACAGAATTATGCCCCAGTCGGGATCAGCCCCAGCATTTT	CARKGPRTELCPSRDQPQHF
.	TRBV5-3	.	TRBJ2-7	TGTGCCAGAAGCTTGGCCTCGGGGTCTAGACTAAGCACCTACGAGCAGTACTTC	CARSLASGSRLSTYEQYF
TRBD2	TRBV20-1	.	TRBJ2-7	TGCAGTGCTAGTCGTGTGGAGCGGGGGCCCTCCTACGAGCAGTACTTC	CSASRVERGPSYEQYF
TRBD1	TRBV29-1	.	TRBJ1-6	TGCAGCGGAAGGACAGGGGTAAATTCACCCCTCCACTTT	CSGRTGVNSPLHF
TRBD1	TRBV6-5	.	TRBJ2-1	TGTGCCAGCAGTTACGGACAGGGTCCCTACAATGAGCAGTTCTTC	CASSYGQGPYNEQFF
TRBD2	TRBV7-6	many	TRBJ2-3	TGTGCCAGCAGCCCTACCGGGCTAGCGGGTAGCACAGATACGCAGTATTTT	CASSPTGLAGSTDTQYF
TRBD1	TRBV7-9	.	TRBJ1-1	TGTGCCAGCAGCTCACTCCGGGACAGAGAAGCTTTCTTT	CASSSLRDREAFF
.	TRBV4-1	.	TRBJ1-4	TGCGCCAGCAGCCAAGAGGTGTCGGCGGGGGGCGCGGAAAAACTGTTTTTT	CASSQEVSAGGAEKLFF
.	TRBV2	.	TRBJ2-2	TGTGCCAGCAGTGAACGGGTAAACACCGGGGAGCTGTTTTTT	CASSERVNTGELFF
.	TRBV3-1/TRBV3-2	once	TRBJ2-5	TGTGCCAGCAGCCCCGGGGGTCAGGAGACCCAGTACTTC	CASSPGGQETQYF
.	TRBV4-1	.	TRBJ2-6	TGCGCCAGCAGCCAAGCCCGCGGCGGGTATAACGACAACGTCCTGACTTTC	CASSQARGGYNDNVLTF
.	TRBV6-4	few	TRBJ1-1	TGTGCCAGCAGTGAGGGGCCCAGCACTGAAGCTTTCTTT	CASSEGPSTEAFF
TRBD1	TRBV7-3	.	TRBJ1-1	TGTGCCAGCAGCTTAACGACAGGGGGCAACACTGAAGCTTTCTTT	CASSLTTGGNTEAFF
.	TRBV29-1	.	TRBJ2-1	TGCAGCGCAGAACGGGACTCCCAATCATATGAGCAGTTCTTC	CSAERDSQSYEQFF
.	TRBV5-1	.	TRBJ2-2	TGCGCCAGCAGCTTGGAACTTTTCGCGAACACCGGGGAGCTGTTTTTT	CASSLELFANTGELFF
.	TRBV27	.	TRBJ2-1	TGTGCCAGCAGTTTATCCACGGGGGAACCCTACAATGAGCAGTTCTTC	CASSLSTGEPYNEQFF
TRBD2	TRBV6-6	.	TRBJ2-1	TGTGCCAGCAGTTTGACTAGCGGGGGGGGCAATGAGCAGTTCTTC	CASSLTSGGGNEQFF
TRBD2	TRBV30	.	TRBJ2-5	TGTGCCTGGAGTGGTGCGGGGGGAGAGACCCAGTACTTC	CAWSGAGGETQYF
TRBD1	TRBV7-2	.	TRBJ1-3	TGTGCCAGCAGCCGTTACAGGGGTAGTGGAAACACCATATATTTT	CASSRYRGSGNTIYF
.	TRBV7-9	few	TRBJ1-6	TGTGCCCTCTTCCGGGAGGACCTCCACTTT	CALFREDLHF
TRBD2	TRBV7-2	.	TRBJ2-3	TGTGCCAGCAGCTTAGATGTTAGCGGGAAAACGCAGTATTTT	CASSLDVSGKTQYF
TRBD2	TRBV11-3	.	TRBJ2-1	TGTGCCAGCAGCCTGACTAGCGGCTCCTACAATGAGCAGTTCTTC	CASSLTSGSYNEQFF
TRBD1	TRBV30	.	TRBJ2-7	TGTGCCTGGACCACAGGGGGCGAGCAGTACTTC	CAWTTGGEQYF
.	TRBV19	.	TRBJ1-4	TGTGCCGTCCGGGGGGAAGCAAGTGAAAAACTGTTTTTT	CAVRGEASEKLFF
.	TRBV11-2	.	TRBJ1-1	TGTGCCAGCAGCTTAAACAGGGTTACTGAAGCTTTCTTT	CASSLNRVTEAFF
.	TRBV28	.	TRBJ1-2	TGTGCCAGCAGTTTAACAACCTATGGCTACACCTTC	CASSLTTYGYTF
TRBD1	TRBV6-1	few	TRBJ2-7	TGTGCCAGCAGTGAAGGGACAGGGGGCTGGTACGAGCAGTACTTC	CASSEGTGGWYEQYF
.	TRBV28	.	TRBJ1-5	TGTGCCAGCAGTTTTGAGGCAGGGTCTCCCAATCAGCCCCAGCATTTT	CASSFEAGSPNQPQHF
TRBD1	TRBV5-1	.	TRBJ1-2	TGCGCCAGCAGCGTTGACAGGGCGGGCTACACCTTC	CASSVDRAGYTF